These T cell receptor beta chains were read from a single sample in a study of blood T cell repertoires in COVID-19. Some clones are missing from TCRdb's copy, which holds only in-frame ones; the method was immunoSEQ multiplex PCR. This sample has approximately 150,000 clones, with approximately 91% found just once. The sequenced material came from peripheral blood. Every receptor here comes from a man younger than 35 with COVID-19, enrolled during active disease. Each CDR3 is given with its conserved first and last residue. Each record gives: clone size, J gene, CDR3 length, V gene, D gene, CDR3 DNA, CDR3 protein. The D gene is left open where the match is weak. Clone size is shown for a subset of rows, as once, few, many or a class of expanded clone.

>once|TRBJ2-7|16|TRBV7-8|TRBD2
TGTGCCAGCAGCTTAGTCCAAAGTGGGGGGGGATGCGAGCAGTACTTC
CASSLVQSGGGCEQYF
>NA|TRBJ2-6|16|TRBV19|NA
TGTGCCAGTAGTCGAGGACAATTCTCTGGGGCCAACGTCCTGACTTTC
CASSRGQFSGANVLTF
>NA|TRBJ2-7|13|TRBV5-5|NA
TGTGCCAGCAGCTTGGACGCTGGCTGGGAGCAGTACTTC
CASSLDAGWEQYF
>NA|TRBJ2-7|13|TRBV14|TRBD1
TGTGCCAGCAACAACCAAGGGGGCTCCGAGCAGTACTTC
CASNNQGGSEQYF
>NA|TRBJ2-5|15|TRBV19|TRBD2
TGTGCCAGTAGTATGGGGAGGGGTCCTTATGGGACCCAGTACTTC
CASSMGRGPYGTQYF
>NA|TRBJ1-5|13|TRBV21-1|NA
TGTGCCAGCAGCAAAGAGGAGGTTCAGCCCCAGCATTTT
CASSKEEVQPQHF
>NA|TRBJ2-3|16|TRBV19|NA
TGTGCCAGTAGTATAGGCCTAGTGCATGTCGCAGATACGCAGTATTTT
CASSIGLVHVADTQYF
>NA|TRBJ2-7|15|TRBV9|NA
TGTGCCAGCAGCGTAGGAGCTAGCGCGTTTTACGAGCAGTACTTC
CASSVGASAFYEQYF
>NA|TRBJ2-7|14|TRBV7-2|TRBD1
TGTGCCAGCAGCTATCGGACAGGGGCCTACGAGCAGTACTTC
CASSYRTGAYEQYF
>NA|TRBJ1-1|14|TRBV6-2/TRBV6-3|NA
TGTGCCAGCAGTCAGGGACACCTGAACACTGAAGCTTTCTTT
CASSQGHLNTEAFF
>NA|TRBJ1-6|13|TRBV2|NA
TGTGCCAGCAGTGAGGGGGCTTATTCACCCCTCCACTTT
CASSEGAYSPLHF
>NA|TRBJ1-4|15|TRBV6-5|NA
TGTGCCAGCAGTTCGGGACACGGGGTGCAGGAAAAACTGCTTTTT
CASSSGHGVQEKLLF
>NA|TRBJ1-3|20|TRBV5-1|TRBD1
TGCGCCAGCAGCTTCATCTCCTCTCGGTGGACAGGGAGGTATGGAAACACCATATATTTT
CASSFISSRWTGRYGNTIYF
>NA|TRBJ1-4|15|TRBV28|NA
TGTGCCAGCAGTTTATTAAGTGCAACTAATGAAAAACTGCTTTTT
CASSLLSATNEKLLF
>NA|TRBJ1-1|15|TRBV28|TRBD1
TGTGCCAGCACCCCCCTGACAGGGGGTCGCACTGAAGCTTTCTTT
CASTPLTGGRTEAFF
>NA|TRBJ2-5|15|TRBV11-3|TRBD1
TGTGCCAGCAGCGCAGGGACAGGCCTAGGGGAGACCCAGTACTTC
CASSAGTGLGETQYF
>NA|TRBJ2-3|14|TRBV11-2|NA
TGTGCCAGCAGCCGGGTGGGGGCTACAGATACGCAGTATTTT
CASSRVGATDTQYF
>NA|TRBJ2-1|13|TRBV19|NA
TGTGCCAGTAGCTTGACAGGATCCCATGAGCAGTTCTTC
CASSLTGSHEQFF
>NA|TRBJ2-7|13|TRBV6-5|TRBD1
TGTGCCAGCAGGCAGGGGGCCCACTACGAGCAGTACTTC
CASRQGAHYEQYF
>NA|TRBJ2-1|11|TRBV30|NA
TGTGCCTGGAGTATCCCAGGGGTAAAGGTCTTC
CAWSIPGVKVF
>NA|TRBJ1-1|17|TRBV2|TRBD1
TGTGCCAGCAGTGAAGCGGGAGACAGGGGGTGGGACACTGAAGCTTTCTTT
CASSEAGDRGWDTEAFF
>NA|TRBJ2-1|15|TRBV6-5|TRBD2
TGTGCCAGCAGACAGACTAGCGCTACCTACAATGAGCAGTTCTTC
CASRQTSATYNEQFF
>NA|TRBJ2-1|13|TRBV19|NA
TGTGCCAGTAGCGAGGTGGCCTACAATGAGCAGTTCTTC
CASSEVAYNEQFF
>NA|TRBJ2-6|16|TRBV5-1|NA
TGCGCCAGCAGCTATGGGAGCGGTCCTGGGGCCAACGTCCTGACTTTC
CASSYGSGPGANVLTF
>once|TRBJ1-5|14|TRBV7-2|TRBD1
TGTGCCAGCAGCCAGACAGGGGAGGGTCAGCCCCAGCATTTT
CASSQTGEGQPQHF
>NA|TRBJ1-2|13|TRBV19|NA
TGTGCCAGTAGCCCCCCTGGACCGGGAGGCTACACCTTC
CASSPPGPGGYTF
>NA|TRBJ1-1|17|TRBV2|TRBD1
TGTGCCAGCAGTGAAGGGACAGGGGTTTTCATGAACACTGAAGCTTTCTTT
CASSEGTGVFMNTEAFF
>NA|TRBJ1-1|15|TRBV29-1|TRBD1
TGCAGCGTTGGCTCAGGGGGGCTGATGAACACTGAAGCTTTCTTT
CSVGSGGLMNTEAFF
>once|TRBJ1-5|16|TRBV13|TRBD1
TGTGCCAGCAGCTTGGGACAGCCCTATAGCAATCAGCCCCAGCATTTT
CASSLGQPYSNQPQHF
>NA|TRBJ2-2|16|TRBV10-3|NA
TGTGCCATCAGTGAGAGGCACCTCGCGGTCACCGGGGAGCTGTTTTTT
CAISERHLAVTGELFF
>NA|TRBJ2-3|13|TRBV6-5|TRBD2
TGTGCCGGCCAGCGGGAGGGACCAGATACGCAGTATTTT
CAGQREGPDTQYF
>NA|TRBJ1-6|14|TRBV5-8|NA
TGTGCCAGCAGCCCGTTGAACAGGGCTTCACCCCTCCACTTT
CASSPLNRASPLHF
>NA|TRBJ2-7|17|TRBV28|TRBD2
TGTGCCAGCAGTTTATTTGTCCTAGCGGGAGGATCCAACGAGCAGTACTTC
CASSLFVLAGGSNEQYF
>NA|TRBJ2-7|15|TRBV21-1|NA
TGTGCCAGCAGCAAACACAGACCCCGTACCTACGAGCAGTACTTC
CASSKHRPRTYEQYF
>NA|TRBJ2-7|11|TRBV6-5|TRBD1
TGTGCCACCCAGAGGGGGCTCGGGCAGTACTTC
CATQRGLGQYF
>NA|TRBJ2-3|16|TRBV2|TRBD1
TGTGCCAGCAGGAGAACAGGGGGCCGGGGCACAGATACGCAGTATTTT
CASRRTGGRGTDTQYF
>NA|TRBJ1-2|18|TRBV7-2|TRBD1
TGTGCCAGCAGCTTGACCCCGCCAGGGGGCGGGGTTCGCTATGGCTACACCTTC
CASSLTPPGGGVRYGYTF
>NA|TRBJ1-5|15|TRBV5-1|NA
TGCGCCAGCAGCCTCGAAGGCAGGTTTGGCCAGCCCCAGCATTTT
CASSLEGRFGQPQHF
>NA|TRBJ2-1|14|TRBV9|TRBD1
TGTGCCAGCACGCAGACAGGGGGAAGTAATGAGCAGTTCTTC
CASTQTGGSNEQFF
>NA|TRBJ2-7|13|TRBV28|NA
TGTGCCAGCCGGACTATCGCGAGCTACGAGCAGTACTTC
CASRTIASYEQYF
>NA|TRBJ2-2|13|TRBV7-2|NA
TGTGCCAGCAGCTTATCCCCCGCCGGGGAGCTGTTTTTT
CASSLSPAGELFF
>NA|TRBJ2-5|16|TRBV24-1|NA
TGTGCCACCAGTGCCTCGGACAGTATCCTTCAAGAGACCCAGTACTTC
CATSASDSILQETQYF